This is a list of T cell receptor beta chains from one sample in a study of CD8+ T cells in alopecia areata. Profiled with immunoSEQ multiplex PCR; TCRdb holds only in-frame clones, not every one. The sample lists 100,000 to 150,000 clones, 60% to 65% occurring once. The sequencing used CD4+ T cells sorted from blood, collected at week 4, from a patient treated with tofacitinib. These receptors were taken from a human donor with alopecia areata. Each CDR3 is given with its conserved first and last residue.

cdr3_aa: CASSLGGIQETQYF; j_call: TRBJ2-5; v_call: TRBV28
cdr3_aa: CAWSPSGSSYNEQFF; j_call: TRBJ2-1; v_call: TRBV30
cdr3_aa: CASSQGRGFYNEQFF; j_call: TRBJ2-1; v_call: TRBV4-1
cdr3_aa: CASSPAGLAGRSQYF; j_call: TRBJ2-5; v_call: TRBV7-7
cdr3_aa: CSASDSYGYTF; j_call: TRBJ1-2; v_call: TRBV20-1
cdr3_aa: CASSFTGGETQYF; j_call: TRBJ2-5; v_call: TRBV5-1
cdr3_aa: CASSIGNTGELFF; j_call: TRBJ2-2; v_call: TRBV19
cdr3_aa: CASSQDPSDTQYF; j_call: TRBJ2-3; v_call: TRBV4-3
cdr3_aa: CATSRRGSDEQYF; j_call: TRBJ2-7; v_call: TRBV15
cdr3_aa: CASSSDATLHF; j_call: TRBJ1-6; v_call: TRBV5-4
cdr3_aa: CASSPQGAANTGELFF; j_call: TRBJ2-2; v_call: TRBV7-3
cdr3_aa: CAIRPRSTGDPERATDTQYF; j_call: TRBJ2-3; v_call: TRBV10-3
cdr3_aa: CSVVLAGGTDTQYF; j_call: TRBJ2-3; v_call: TRBV29-1
cdr3_aa: CAWSVGGETQYF; j_call: TRBJ2-5; v_call: TRBV30
cdr3_aa: CASSLAWGREQYF; j_call: TRBJ2-7; v_call: TRBV5-1
cdr3_aa: CASRTDRDYGYTF; j_call: TRBJ1-2; v_call: TRBV6-5
cdr3_aa: CASDRGNTGELFF; j_call: TRBJ2-2; v_call: TRBV6-1
cdr3_aa: CASSLSGRNTGELFF; j_call: TRBJ2-2; v_call: TRBV5-1
cdr3_aa: CASSQGPGSYGYTF; j_call: TRBJ1-2; v_call: TRBV4-2
cdr3_aa: CASSDGAAGANVLTF; j_call: TRBJ2-6; v_call: TRBV7-3
cdr3_aa: CAISESRDGEAFF; j_call: TRBJ1-1; v_call: TRBV10-3
cdr3_aa: CASRPRQGGYEQFF; j_call: TRBJ2-1; v_call: TRBV7-2
cdr3_aa: CASTPTPGTGELFF; j_call: TRBJ2-2; v_call: TRBV5-1
cdr3_aa: CASTIPGSEAFF; j_call: TRBJ1-1; v_call: TRBV6-6
cdr3_aa: CAWTRGTSGLFYNEQFF; j_call: TRBJ2-1; v_call: TRBV30
cdr3_aa: CSVGGSYEQYF; j_call: TRBJ2-7; v_call: TRBV29-1
cdr3_aa: CASSPLGLGRTEAFF; j_call: TRBJ1-1; v_call: TRBV5-1
cdr3_aa: CASSQIEQSYEQYF; j_call: TRBJ2-7; v_call: TRBV23-1
cdr3_aa: CATAAQGDQPQHF; j_call: TRBJ1-5; v_call: TRBV15
cdr3_aa: CSAAAGHDQPQHF; j_call: TRBJ1-5; v_call: TRBV29-1
cdr3_aa: CAWSGGGAGGHEQYF; j_call: TRBJ2-7; v_call: TRBV30
cdr3_aa: CASNGARSGNTIYF; j_call: TRBJ1-3; v_call: TRBV23-1
cdr3_aa: CASSQGLAGVGGGYTF; j_call: TRBJ1-2; v_call: TRBV4-2
cdr3_aa: CAGDRSALGQYF; j_call: TRBJ2-5; v_call: TRBV30
cdr3_aa: CATSRDRQGQETQYF; j_call: TRBJ2-5; v_call: TRBV15
cdr3_aa: CASSPRDSFTEAFF; j_call: TRBJ1-1; v_call: TRBV19
cdr3_aa: CASSQKGQSSYNEQFF; j_call: TRBJ2-1; v_call: TRBV4-3
cdr3_aa: CSVPGSDTQYF; j_call: TRBJ2-3; v_call: TRBV29-1
cdr3_aa: CAWSAGLFGNNEQFF; j_call: TRBJ2-1; v_call: TRBV30
cdr3_aa: CASSPAGENTEAFF; j_call: TRBJ1-1; v_call: TRBV7-3
cdr3_aa: CASSFRTGRQPQHF; j_call: TRBJ1-5; v_call: TRBV5-4
cdr3_aa: CAWSYSLADLQHF; j_call: TRBJ2-7; v_call: TRBV30
cdr3_aa: CASSQDPREESEQYF; j_call: TRBJ2-7; v_call: TRBV4-1